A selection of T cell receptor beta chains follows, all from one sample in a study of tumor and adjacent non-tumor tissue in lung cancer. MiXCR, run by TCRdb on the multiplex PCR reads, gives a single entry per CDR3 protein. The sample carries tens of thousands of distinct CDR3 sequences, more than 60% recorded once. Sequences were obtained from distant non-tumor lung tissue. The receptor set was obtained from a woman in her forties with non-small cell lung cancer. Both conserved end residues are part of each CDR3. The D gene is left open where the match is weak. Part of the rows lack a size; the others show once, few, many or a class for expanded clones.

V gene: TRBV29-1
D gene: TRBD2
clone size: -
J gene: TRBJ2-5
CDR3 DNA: TGCTGCGTTGGACTAGCGGGGCAAGAGACCCAGTACTTC
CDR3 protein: CCVGLAGQETQYF

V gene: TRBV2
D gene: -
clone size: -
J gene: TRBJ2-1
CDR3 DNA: TGTGCCAACAGTGTACAGGGCAATGAGCAGTTCTTT
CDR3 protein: CANSVQGNEQFF

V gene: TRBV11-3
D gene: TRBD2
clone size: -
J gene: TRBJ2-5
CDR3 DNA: TGTGCCAGTAGCGGGCGGGCCCAGAACTTC
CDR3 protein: CASSGRAQNF

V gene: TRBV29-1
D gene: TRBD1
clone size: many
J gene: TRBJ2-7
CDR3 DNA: TGCAGCGTGGACAGGGGGCGGAACGAGCAGTACTTC
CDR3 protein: CSVDRGRNEQYF

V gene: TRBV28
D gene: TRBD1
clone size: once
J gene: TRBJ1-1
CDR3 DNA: TGTGCCAGCAGCAAGACAGGGGAGGAGGATAAAGCTTTCTTT
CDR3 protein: CASSKTGEEDKAFF

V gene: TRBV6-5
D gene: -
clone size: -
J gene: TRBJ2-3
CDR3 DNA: TGTGCCATCAGTTGGAGGATAGTTCCCCTGAGCACAGATACGCAGTATTTT
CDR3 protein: CAISWRIVPLSTDTQYF

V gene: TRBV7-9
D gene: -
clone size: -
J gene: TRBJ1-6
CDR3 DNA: TGTGCCAGTAGCTCGACAGGATATAATTCACCCCCCCACTTT
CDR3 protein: CASSSTGYNSPPHF

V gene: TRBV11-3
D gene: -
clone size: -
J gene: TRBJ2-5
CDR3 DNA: TGTGCCAGCTCGGTTGTGACCAATCGGGGCCGAGAAACCCAGTACTTC
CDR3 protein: CASSVVTNRGRETQYF

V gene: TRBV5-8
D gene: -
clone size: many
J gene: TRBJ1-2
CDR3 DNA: TGTGCCAGCACCCATTGGTGGGGGATATCTTGGTATGGCTACACCTTC
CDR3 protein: CASTHWWGISWYGYTF

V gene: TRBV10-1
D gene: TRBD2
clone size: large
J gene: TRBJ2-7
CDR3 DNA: TGCGCCAGCAACGGACAGGACGGGACTAGCGGGAGGGCCTGGTACGAGCAGTACTTC
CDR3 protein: CASNGQDGTSGRAWYEQYF

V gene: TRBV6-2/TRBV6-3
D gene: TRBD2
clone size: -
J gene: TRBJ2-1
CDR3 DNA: TGTGCCAGCAGGTGGAGCGGGGGGTTCTACAATGAGCAGTTCTTC
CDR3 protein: CASRWSGGFYNEQFF

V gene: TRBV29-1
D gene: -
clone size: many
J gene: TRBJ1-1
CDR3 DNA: TGCAGCGTTGGGGGCAGACTGAACACTGAAGCTTTCTTT
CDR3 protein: CSVGGRLNTEAFF

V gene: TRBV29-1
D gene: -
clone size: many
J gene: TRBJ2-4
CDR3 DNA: TGCAGCGTTGAAGGCATATCAGGAAACATTCAGTACTTC
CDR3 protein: CSVEGISGNIQYF

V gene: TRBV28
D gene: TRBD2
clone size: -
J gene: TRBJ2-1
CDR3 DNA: TGTGCCAGCAGTTCACCAGCGGGGGGGGGTGAGCAGTTCTTC
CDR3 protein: CASSSPAGGGEQFF

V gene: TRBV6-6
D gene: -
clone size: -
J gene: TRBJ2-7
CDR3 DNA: TGTGCCAGGAGTCCAGGGGCCCGCTACGAGCAGTACTTC
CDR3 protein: CARSPGARYEQYF

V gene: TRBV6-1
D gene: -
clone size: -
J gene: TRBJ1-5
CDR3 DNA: TGTGCAAGCAGTGAAGCGCCTATCAATCATCCCCAGCATTTT
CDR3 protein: CASSEAPINHPQHF

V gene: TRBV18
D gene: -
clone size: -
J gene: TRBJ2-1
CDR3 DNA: TGTGCCAGCTCACCACCCCAGAGGGCTTCCTACAATGAGCAGTTCTTC
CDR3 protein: CASSPPQRASYNEQFF

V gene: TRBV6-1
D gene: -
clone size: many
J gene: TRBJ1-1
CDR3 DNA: TGTGCCAGCAGTATACCTCAGGGAAAAGCTTTCTTT
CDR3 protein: CASSIPQGKAFF

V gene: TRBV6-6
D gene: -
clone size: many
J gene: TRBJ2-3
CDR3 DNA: TGTGCCAGCAGTTACTCGGGAGGGACAGGCGGTACTAGCACAGATACGCAGTATTTT
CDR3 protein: CASSYSGGTGGTSTDTQYF

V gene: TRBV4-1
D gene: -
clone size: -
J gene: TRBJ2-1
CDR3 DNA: TGCGCCAGCACCCAAGCTTCTCGATTCAATGAGCAGTTCTTC
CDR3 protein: CASTQASRFNEQFF

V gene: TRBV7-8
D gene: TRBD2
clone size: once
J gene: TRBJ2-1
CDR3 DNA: TGTGCCAGCAGCTCTGAACTAGCGGGGGCATTCGATGAGCAGCTCTTC
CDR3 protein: CASSSELAGAFDEQLF

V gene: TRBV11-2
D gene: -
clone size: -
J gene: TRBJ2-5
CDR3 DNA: TGTGCCGGCACCGGGAGCAGGGGGTTTGAGACCCAGTACTTC
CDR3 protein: CAGTGSRGFETQYF

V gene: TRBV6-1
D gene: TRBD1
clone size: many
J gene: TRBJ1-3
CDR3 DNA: TGTGCCAGCAGTTTACAGGGGGCTTCGTTTGGAAACACCATATATTTT
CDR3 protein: CASSLQGASFGNTIYF

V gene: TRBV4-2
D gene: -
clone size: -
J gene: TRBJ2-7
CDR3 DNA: TGTGCCAGCTGCCAAGCCACTACCCTCCCTTCCTACGAGCAGTACTTC
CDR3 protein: CASCQATTLPSYEQYF

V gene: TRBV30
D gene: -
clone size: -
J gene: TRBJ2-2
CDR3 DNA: TGTGCCTGGAGTGTTTTTTTAGCGGTGGAGATGTTTTTT
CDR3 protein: CAWSVFLAVEMFF

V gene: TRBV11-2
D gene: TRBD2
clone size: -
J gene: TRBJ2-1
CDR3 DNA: TGTGCCAGCTGCTTATGGCCACTAGCGGGGCTCAATGAGCAGTTCTTC
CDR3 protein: CASCLWPLAGLNEQFF

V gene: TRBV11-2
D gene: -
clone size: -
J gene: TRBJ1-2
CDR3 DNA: TGTACCAACAGCTTGCCTCAAGGGGCCTATGGCTACACCTTC
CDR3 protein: CTNSLPQGAYGYTF

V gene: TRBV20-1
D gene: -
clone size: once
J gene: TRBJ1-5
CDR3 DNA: TGCAGTGTAAGGACAGCTACTCAGCCCCAGCATTTT
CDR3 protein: CSVRTATQPQHF

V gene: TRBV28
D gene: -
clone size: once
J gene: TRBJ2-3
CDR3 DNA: TGTGCCGGCAGACAGCATGAGGGACCTAGCACAGATACGCAGTATTTT
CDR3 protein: CAGRQHEGPSTDTQYF

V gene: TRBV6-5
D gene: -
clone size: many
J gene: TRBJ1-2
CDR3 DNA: TGTGCCAGCAGTCCCGAACCCCGGGGGGGTCTCGGGGGCTACACCTTC
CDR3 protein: CASSPEPRGGLGGYTF

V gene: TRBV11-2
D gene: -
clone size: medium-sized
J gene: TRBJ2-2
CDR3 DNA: TGTGCCAGCAGCCCCATCGGGCCCGGGGAGCTGTTTTTT
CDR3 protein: CASSPIGPGELFF

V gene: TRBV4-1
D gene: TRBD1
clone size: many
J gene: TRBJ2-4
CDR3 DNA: TGCGCCAGCAGCCAAGCCAGGGGGCAAAACATTCAGTACTTC
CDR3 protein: CASSQARGQNIQYF

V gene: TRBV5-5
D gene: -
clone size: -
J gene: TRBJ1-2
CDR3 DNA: TGTGCCAGCAGCCCATGGTTGCGTGGCTACACCTTC
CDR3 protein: CASSPWLRGYTF

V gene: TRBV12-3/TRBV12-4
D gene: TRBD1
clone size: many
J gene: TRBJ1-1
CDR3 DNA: TGTGCCAGCAGTCTACAGGGGATGACTGAAGCTTTCTTT
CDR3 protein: CASSLQGMTEAFF

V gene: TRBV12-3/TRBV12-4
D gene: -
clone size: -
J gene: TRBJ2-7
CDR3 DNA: TGTGCCTGCAGTCTCAGGGAGGCCTACGGGCAGTACTTC
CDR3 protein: CACSLREAYGQYF

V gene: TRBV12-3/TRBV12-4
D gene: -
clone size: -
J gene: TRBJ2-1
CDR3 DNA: TGTCCCAGCACCGGCCCCGACGGGGGGCGGGCAAAGGTGGTCTACAATGAGCAGTTCTTC
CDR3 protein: CPSTGPDGGRAKVVYNEQFF

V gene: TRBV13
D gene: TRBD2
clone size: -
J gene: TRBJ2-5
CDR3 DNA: TGTGCCAGCAGCTTAGGGGGACTAGCAGGAGAGACCCAGTACTTC
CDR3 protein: CASSLGGLAGETQYF

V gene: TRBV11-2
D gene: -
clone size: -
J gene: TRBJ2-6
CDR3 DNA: TGTGCCAGCAGCTGGTCAGACTTCTCAGGGGCCAACGCCCTGACTTTC
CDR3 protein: CASSWSDFSGANALTF

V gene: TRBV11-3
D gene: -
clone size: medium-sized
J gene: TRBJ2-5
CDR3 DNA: TGTGCCAGCAGCTTAGATCGGGGTCCGTACTTC
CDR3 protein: CASSLDRGPYF

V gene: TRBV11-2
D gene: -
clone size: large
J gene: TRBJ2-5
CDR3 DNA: TGTGCCAGCAGCCTAAGACCGGCGGAGGGGGAGACCCAGTACTTC
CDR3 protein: CASSLRPAEGETQYF

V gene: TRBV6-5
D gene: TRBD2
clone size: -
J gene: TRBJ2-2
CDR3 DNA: TGTGCCAGCAGTTACTCGAAGCTAGCGGGGGTTACCTCCAGGGAGCTGTTTTTT
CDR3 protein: CASSYSKLAGVTSRELFF

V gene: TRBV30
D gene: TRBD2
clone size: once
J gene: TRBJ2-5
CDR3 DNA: TGTACCTGGAGTGTACCTAGCGGGGGGTTTACAGAGACCCAGTACTTC
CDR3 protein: CTWSVPSGGFTETQYF

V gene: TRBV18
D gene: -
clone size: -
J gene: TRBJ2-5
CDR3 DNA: TGTGCCAGCTCACCTCCTGGAGGACTCCAAGAGACCCAGTACTTC
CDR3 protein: CASSPPGGLQETQYF

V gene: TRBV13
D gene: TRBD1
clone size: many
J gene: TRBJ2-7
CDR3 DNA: TGTGCCAGCAGCTACCGGGACAGGGCCTCCGAGCAGTACTTC
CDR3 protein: CASSYRDRASEQYF

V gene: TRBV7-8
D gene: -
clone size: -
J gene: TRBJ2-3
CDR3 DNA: TGTGACAGCAGCGAGCAGGAAGGCACAGATACGCAGTATTTT
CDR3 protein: CDSSEQEGTDTQYF

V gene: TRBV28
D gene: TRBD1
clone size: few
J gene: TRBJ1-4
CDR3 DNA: TGTGCCAGCAGTCCCGGACAGGCAACTAATGAAAAACTGTTTTTT
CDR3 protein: CASSPGQATNEKLFF

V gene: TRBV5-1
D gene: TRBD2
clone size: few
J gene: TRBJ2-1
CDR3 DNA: TGCGCCAGCAGCTTAACTAGCGGAACCCTGGGAAATGAGCAGTTCTTC
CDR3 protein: CASSLTSGTLGNEQFF

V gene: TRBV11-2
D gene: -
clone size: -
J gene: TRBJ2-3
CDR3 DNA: TGTGCCAACAGCCGCACGGACACGGACAGTACGCATTATTTT
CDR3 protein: CANSRTDTDSTHYF

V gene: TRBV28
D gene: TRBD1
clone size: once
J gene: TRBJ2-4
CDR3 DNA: TGTGCAAGCAGCCACAGGGGGCAGGGAAACATTCAGTACTTC
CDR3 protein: CASSHRGQGNIQYF